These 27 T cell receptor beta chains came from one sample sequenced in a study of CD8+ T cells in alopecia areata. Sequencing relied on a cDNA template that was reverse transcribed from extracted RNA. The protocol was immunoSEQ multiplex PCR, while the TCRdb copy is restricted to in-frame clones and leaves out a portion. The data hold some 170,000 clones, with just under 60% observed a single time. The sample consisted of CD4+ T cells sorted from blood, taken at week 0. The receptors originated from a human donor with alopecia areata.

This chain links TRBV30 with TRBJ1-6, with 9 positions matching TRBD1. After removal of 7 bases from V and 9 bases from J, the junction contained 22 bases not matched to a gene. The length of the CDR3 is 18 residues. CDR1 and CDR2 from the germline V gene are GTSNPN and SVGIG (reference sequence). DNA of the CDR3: TGTGCCTTCTCAGGGGTCCGCACACCGGGACAGGGTACTTCACCCCTCCACTTT. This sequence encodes CAFSGVRTPGQGTSPLHF.

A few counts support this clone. As DNA, the CDR3 is TGTGCCTGGAGTACTTCTTGGGGGGGCGACACCTTC. Translation gives CAWSTSWGGDTF. This chain connects TRBV30 to TRBJ1-2, with a weak D call TRBD1 (6 bases). The ends were cut back, 2 bases at V and 12 bases at J, with 16 bases in the middle. CDR3 length: 12 residues. Germline V gene sequence: CDR1 GTSNPN, CDR2 SVGIG (reference sequence).

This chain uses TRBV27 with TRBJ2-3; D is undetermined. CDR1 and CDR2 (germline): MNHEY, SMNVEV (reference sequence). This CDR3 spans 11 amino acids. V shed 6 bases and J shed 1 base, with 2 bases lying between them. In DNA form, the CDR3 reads TGTGCCAGCAGACGCACAGATACGCAGTATTTT. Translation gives CASRRTDTQYF.

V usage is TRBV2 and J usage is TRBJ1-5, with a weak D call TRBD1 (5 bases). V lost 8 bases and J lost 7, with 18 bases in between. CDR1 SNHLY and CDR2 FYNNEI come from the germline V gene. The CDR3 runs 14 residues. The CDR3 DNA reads TGTGCCAGCGCTAAGGACACCCGATCCCAGCCCCAGCATTTT. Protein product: CASAKDTRSQPQHF.

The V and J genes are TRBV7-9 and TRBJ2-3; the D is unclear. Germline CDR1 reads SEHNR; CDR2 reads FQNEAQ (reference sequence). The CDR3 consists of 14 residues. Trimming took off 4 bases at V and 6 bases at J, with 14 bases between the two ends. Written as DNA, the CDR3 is TGTGCCAGCAGCTCTCAGACTCGGCTCGATACGCAGTATTTT. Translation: CASSSQTRLDTQYF.

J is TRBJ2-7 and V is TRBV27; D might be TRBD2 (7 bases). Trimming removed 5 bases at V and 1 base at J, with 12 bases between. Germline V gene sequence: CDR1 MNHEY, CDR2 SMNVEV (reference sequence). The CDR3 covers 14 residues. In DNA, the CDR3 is TGTGCCAGCAGTAAGAGGGGGGGGTCCTACGAGCAGTACTTC. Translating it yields CASSKRGGSYEQYF.

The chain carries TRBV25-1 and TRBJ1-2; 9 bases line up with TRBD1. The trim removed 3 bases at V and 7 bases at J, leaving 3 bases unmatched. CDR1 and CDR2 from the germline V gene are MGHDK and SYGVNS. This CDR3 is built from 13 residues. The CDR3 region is CASSEGQGFGYTF. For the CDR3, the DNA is TGTGCCAGCAGTGAGGGACAGGGATTTGGCTACACCTTC.

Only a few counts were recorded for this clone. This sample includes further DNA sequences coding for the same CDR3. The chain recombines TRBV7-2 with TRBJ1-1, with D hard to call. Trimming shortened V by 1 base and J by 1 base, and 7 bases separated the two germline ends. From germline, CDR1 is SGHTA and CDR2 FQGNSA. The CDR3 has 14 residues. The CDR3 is CASSLGAANTEAFF. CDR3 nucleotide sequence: TGTGCCAGCAGCTTAGGGGCGGCGAACACTGAAGCTTTCTTT.

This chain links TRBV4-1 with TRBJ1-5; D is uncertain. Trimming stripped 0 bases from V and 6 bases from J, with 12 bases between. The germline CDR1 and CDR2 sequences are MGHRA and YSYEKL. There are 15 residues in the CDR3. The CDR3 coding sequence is TGCGCCAGCAGCCAAGAAGGCGGGCGAGGTCAGCCCCAGCATTTT. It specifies CASSQEGGRGQPQHF.

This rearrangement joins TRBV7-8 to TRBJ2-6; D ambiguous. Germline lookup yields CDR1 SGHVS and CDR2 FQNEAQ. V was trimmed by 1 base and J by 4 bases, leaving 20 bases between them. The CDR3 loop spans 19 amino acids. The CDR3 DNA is TGTGCCAGCAGCTTAGGCGTTTTGACCCTCAGGACCGGGGCCAACGTCCTGACTTTC. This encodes CASSLGVLTLRTGANVLTF.

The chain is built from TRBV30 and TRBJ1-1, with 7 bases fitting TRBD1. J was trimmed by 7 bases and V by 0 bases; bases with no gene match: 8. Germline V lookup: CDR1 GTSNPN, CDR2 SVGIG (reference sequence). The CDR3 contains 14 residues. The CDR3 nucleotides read TGTGCCTGGAGTGTACTGAGGGGGCAGGATGAAGCTTTCTTT. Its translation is CAWSVLRGQDEAFF.

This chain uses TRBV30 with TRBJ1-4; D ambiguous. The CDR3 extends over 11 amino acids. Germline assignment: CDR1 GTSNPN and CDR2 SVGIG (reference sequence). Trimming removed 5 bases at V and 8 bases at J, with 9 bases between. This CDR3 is CAWGREEKLFF. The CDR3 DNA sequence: TGTGCCTGGGGTCGGGAGGAAAAACTGTTTTTT.

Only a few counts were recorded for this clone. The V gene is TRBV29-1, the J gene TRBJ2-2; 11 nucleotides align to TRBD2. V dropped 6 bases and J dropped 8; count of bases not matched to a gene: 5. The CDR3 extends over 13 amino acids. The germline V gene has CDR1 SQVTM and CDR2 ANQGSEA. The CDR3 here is CSVGGLAGGELFF. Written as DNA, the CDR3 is TGCAGCGTAGGAGGACTAGCGGGTGGGGAGCTGTTTTTT.

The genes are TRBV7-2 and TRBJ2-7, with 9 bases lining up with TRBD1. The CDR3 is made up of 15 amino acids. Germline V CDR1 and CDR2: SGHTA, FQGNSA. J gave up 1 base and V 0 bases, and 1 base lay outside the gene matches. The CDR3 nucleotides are TGTGCCAGCAGCTTAGCCGGACAGGGGTCCTACGAGCAGTACTTC. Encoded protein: CASSLAGQGSYEQYF.

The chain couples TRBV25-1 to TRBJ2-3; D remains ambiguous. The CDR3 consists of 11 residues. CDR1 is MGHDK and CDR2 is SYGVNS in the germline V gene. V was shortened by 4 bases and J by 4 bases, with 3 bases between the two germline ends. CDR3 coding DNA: TGTGCCAGCAGTGTCGCAGATACGCAGTATTTT. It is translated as CASSVADTQYF.

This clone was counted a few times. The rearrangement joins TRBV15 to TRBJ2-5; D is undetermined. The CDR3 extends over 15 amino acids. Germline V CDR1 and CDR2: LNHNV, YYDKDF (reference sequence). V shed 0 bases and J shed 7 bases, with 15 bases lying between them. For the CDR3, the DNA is TGTGCCACCAGCAGAGATCTTCGGGCAGTAACGACCCAGTACTTC. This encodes CATSRDLRAVTTQYF.

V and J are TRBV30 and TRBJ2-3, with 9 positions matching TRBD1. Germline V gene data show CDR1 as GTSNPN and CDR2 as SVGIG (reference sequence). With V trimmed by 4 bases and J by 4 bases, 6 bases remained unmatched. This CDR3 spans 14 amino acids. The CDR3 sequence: CAWKHTGGSDTQYF. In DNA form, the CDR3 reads TGTGCCTGGAAGCACACAGGGGGCTCAGATACGCAGTATTTT.

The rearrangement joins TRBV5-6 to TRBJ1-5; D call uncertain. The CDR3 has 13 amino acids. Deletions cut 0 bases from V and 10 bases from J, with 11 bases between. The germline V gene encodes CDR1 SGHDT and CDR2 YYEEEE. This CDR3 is CASSLGGFGPQHF. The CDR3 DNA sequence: TGTGCCAGCAGCTTGGGGGGATTCGGCCCCCAGCATTTT.

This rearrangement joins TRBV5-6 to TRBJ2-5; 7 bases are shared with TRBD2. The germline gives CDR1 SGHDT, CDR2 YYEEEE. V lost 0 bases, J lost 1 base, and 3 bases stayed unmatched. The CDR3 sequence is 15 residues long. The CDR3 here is CASSLASGSQETQYF. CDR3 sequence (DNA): TGTGCCAGCAGCTTGGCTAGCGGCAGCCAAGAGACCCAGTACTTC.

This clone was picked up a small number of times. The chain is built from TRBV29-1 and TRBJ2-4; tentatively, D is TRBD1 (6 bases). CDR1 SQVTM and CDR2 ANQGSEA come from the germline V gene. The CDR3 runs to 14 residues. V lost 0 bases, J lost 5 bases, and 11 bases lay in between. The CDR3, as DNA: TGCAGCGTTGAAGATACAGGGTCGGAAAACATTCAGTACTTC. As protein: CSVEDTGSENIQYF.

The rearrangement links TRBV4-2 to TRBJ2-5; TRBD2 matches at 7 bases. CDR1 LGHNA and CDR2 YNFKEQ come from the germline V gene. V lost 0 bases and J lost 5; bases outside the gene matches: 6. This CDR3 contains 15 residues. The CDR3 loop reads CASSQDWRGGETQYF. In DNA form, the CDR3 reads TGTGCCAGCAGCCAAGATTGGCGGGGAGGGGAGACCCAGTACTTC.

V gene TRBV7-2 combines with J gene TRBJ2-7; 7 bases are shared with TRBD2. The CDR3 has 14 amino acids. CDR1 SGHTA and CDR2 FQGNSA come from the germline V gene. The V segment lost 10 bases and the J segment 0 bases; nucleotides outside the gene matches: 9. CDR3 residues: CATATGLVSYEQYF. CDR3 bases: TGTGCCACCGCAACCGGACTAGTCTCCTACGAGCAGTACTTC.

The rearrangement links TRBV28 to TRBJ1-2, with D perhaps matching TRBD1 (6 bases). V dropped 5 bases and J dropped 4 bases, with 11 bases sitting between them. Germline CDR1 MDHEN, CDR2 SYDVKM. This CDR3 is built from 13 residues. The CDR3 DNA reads TGTGCCAGCAGTGAGACAGGAGCCTATGGCTACACCTTC. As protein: CASSETGAYGYTF.

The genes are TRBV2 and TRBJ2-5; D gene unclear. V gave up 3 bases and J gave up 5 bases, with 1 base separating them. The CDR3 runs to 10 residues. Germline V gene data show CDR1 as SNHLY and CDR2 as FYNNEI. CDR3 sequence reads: CASSDETQYF. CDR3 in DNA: TGTGCCAGCAGTGATGAGACCCAGTACTTC.

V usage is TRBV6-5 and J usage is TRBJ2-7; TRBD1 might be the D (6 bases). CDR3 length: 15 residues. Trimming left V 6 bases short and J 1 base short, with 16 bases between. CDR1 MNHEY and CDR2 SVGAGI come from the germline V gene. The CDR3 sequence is CASRPDRWSSYEQYF. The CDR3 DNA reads TGTGCCAGCAGGCCCGACAGGTGGAGTTCCTACGAGCAGTACTTC.

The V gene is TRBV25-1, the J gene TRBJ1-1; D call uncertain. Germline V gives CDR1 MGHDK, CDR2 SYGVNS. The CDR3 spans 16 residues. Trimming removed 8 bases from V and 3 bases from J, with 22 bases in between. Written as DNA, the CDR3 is TGTGCCAGCCTTAACAAAGAGGAAACGGCGCACACTGAAGCTTTCTTT. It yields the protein CASLNKEETAHTEAFF.

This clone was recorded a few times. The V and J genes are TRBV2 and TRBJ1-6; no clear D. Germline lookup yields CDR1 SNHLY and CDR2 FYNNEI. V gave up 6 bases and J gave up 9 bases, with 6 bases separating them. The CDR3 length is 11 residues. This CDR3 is CASRVTSPLHF. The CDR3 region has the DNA TGTGCCAGCAGGGTAACTTCACCCCTCCACTTT.